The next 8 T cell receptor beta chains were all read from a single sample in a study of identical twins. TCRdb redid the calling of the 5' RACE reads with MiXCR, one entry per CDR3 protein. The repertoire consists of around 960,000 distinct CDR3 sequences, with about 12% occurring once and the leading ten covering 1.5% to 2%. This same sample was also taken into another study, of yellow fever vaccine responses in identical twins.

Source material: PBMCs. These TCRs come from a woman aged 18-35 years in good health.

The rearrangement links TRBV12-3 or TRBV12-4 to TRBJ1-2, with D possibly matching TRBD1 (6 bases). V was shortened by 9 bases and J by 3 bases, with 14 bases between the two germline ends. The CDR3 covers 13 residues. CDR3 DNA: TGTGCCAGTAAAAACCAGGGGCACTATGGCTACACCTTC. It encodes CASKNQGHYGYTF.

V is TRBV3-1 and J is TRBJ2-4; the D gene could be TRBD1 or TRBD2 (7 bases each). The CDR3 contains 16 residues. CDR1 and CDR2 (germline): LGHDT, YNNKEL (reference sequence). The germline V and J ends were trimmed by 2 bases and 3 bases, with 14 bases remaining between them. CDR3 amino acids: CASSQPQGGFKNIQYF. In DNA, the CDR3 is TGTGCCAGCAGCCAACCCCAGGGGGGGTTCAAAAACATTCAGTACTTC.

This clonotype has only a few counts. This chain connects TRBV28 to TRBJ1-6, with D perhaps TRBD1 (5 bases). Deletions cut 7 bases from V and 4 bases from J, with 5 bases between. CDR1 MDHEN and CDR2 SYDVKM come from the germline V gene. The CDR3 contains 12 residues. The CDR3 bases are TGTGCCAGCAACAGGTATAATTCACCCCTCCACTTT. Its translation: CASNRYNSPLHF.

The CDR3 nucleotides are TGTGCCAGCAGCCCCGGACTAGCCGATGTTTTATACGTTGTGCCCGGGGAGCTGTTTTTT. Amino acids: CASSPGLADVLYVVPGELFF. The gene calls are TRBV12-3 or TRBV12-4 and TRBJ2-2, with 8 nucleotides matching TRBD2. V lost 6 bases to trimming and J lost 6 bases; unmatched junction nucleotides: 24. The CDR3 extends over 20 amino acids.

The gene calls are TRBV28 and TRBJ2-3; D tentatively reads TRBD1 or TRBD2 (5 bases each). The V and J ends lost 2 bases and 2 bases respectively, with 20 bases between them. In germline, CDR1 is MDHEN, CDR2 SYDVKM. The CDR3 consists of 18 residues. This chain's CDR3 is CASSLITAGAAITDTQYF. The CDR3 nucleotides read TGTGCCAGCAGTTTAATCACGGCCGGGGCCGCTATCACAGATACGCAGTATTTT.

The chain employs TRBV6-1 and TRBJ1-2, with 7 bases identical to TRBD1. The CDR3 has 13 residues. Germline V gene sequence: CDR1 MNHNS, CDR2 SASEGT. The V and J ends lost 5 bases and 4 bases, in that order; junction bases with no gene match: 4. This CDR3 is CASSRQGPYGYTF. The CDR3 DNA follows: TGTGCCAGCAGTAGACAGGGACCCTATGGCTACACCTTC.

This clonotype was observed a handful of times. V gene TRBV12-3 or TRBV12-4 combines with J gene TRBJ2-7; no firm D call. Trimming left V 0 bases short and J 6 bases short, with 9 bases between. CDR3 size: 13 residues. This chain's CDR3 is CASSLAHPGEQYF. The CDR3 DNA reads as TGTGCCAGCAGTTTAGCCCACCCGGGCGAGCAGTACTTC.

The CDR3 DNA follows: TGCGCCAGCAGCCAATTGGGACTAGCGGATTACAATGAGCAGTTCTTC. The encoded protein is CASSQLGLADYNEQFF. V gene TRBV4-1 combines with J gene TRBJ2-1; 11 nucleotides match TRBD2. J lost 4 bases, V lost 2 bases, and 4 bases had no gene match. The CDR3 covers 16 residues. Germline V CDR1 and CDR2: MGHRA, YSYEKL.